Presented here are 19 T cell receptor beta chains from one specimen sequenced in a study of technical replicates of blood from a handful of donors. Profiled with immunoSEQ multiplex PCR; TCRdb holds only in-frame clones, not every one. The sample carries roughly 56,000 clones, 90% to 95% recorded once. The sequenced sample consisted of PBMCs. These receptor sequences come from a human donor in good health. Some clones in this sample may be carry-over from other donors' samples.

In nucleotides, the CDR3 is TGCGCCAGCAGCTTGGTGGGTCCCGGGGGATATGTGAACACTGAAGCTTTCTTT. It translates to CASSLVGPGGYVNTEAFF. This chain connects TRBV5-1 to TRBJ1-1; a possible D gene is TRBD1 (5 bases). This CDR3 region has 18 residues. V was clipped by 0 bases and J by 0 bases, with 18 bases between them. The germline gives CDR1 SGHRS, CDR2 YFSETQ.

The chain joins TRBV5-1 to TRBJ2-1, with a possible D match to TRBD1 (6 bases). The CDR3 consists of 15 residues. Germline-derived CDR1 and CDR2 are SGHRS and YFSETQ. Trimming cost V 5 bases and J 4 bases, with 16 bases left between them. CDR3 nucleotide sequence: TGCGCCAGCAGTTTAGAGTGGGGGCCGTACAATGAGCAGTTCTTC. Protein sequence: CASSLEWGPYNEQFF. The full variable domain, its missing parts supplied by reference TRBV5-1 and TRBJ2-1, is KAGVTQTPRYLIKTRGQQVTLSCSPISGHRSVSWYQQTPGQGLQFLFEYFSETQRNKGNFPGRFSGRQFSNSRSEMNVSTLELGDSALYLCASSLEWGPYNEQFFGPGTRLTVL.

The V gene is TRBV2, the J gene TRBJ1-6, with a tentative D call TRBD1 (5 bases). The CDR3 is 13 residues long. The V gene lost 8 bases and the J gene lost 14 bases, with 19 bases spanning the gap. CDR1 and CDR2 from the germline V gene are SNHLY and FYNNEI. CDR3 amino acids: CASRLGGAGALHF. DNA of the CDR3: TGTGCCAGCCGTCTGGGCGGGGCCGGGGCCCTCCACTTT.

The J gene is TRBJ1-1, the V gene TRBV6-5, with 7 bases identical to TRBD1. Germline V CDR1 and CDR2: MNHEY, SVGAGI. J gave up 7 bases and V 6 bases, and 8 bases lay outside the gene matches. This CDR3 has 13 residues. The CDR3 is CASRPDRVSEAFF. As DNA, the CDR3 is TGTGCCAGCAGACCCGACAGGGTGAGTGAAGCTTTCTTT.

This chain links TRBV27 with TRBJ1-6; weak D call: TRBD1 (5 bases). Germline lookup yields CDR1 MNHEY and CDR2 SMNVEV (reference sequence). V lost 0 bases and J lost 7, with 13 bases in between. The CDR3 consists of 16 residues. DNA for the CDR3: TGTGCCAGCAGTTTATCGGGGGGATTTGGAAATTCACCCCTCCACTTT. It specifies CASSLSGGFGNSPLHF.

V gene TRBV7-3 combines with J gene TRBJ2-3, with 8 bases identical to TRBD2. The V segment lost 3 bases and the J segment 3 bases; nucleotides outside the gene matches: 5. Germline V gene data show CDR1 as SGHTA and CDR2 as FQGTGA. CDR3 size: 15 residues. CDR3 in amino acids: CASSLTGGPTDTQYF. Here the CDR3 DNA reads TGTGCCAGCAGCTTGACGGGGGGGCCGACAGATACGCAGTATTTT.

This clone was observed a single time. The chain joins TRBV4-3 to TRBJ2-3, with 7 positions matching TRBD2. There are 13 residues in the CDR3. Germline-derived CDR1 and CDR2 are LGHNA and YSLEER. V lost 4 bases, J lost 6 bases, and 4 bases stayed unmatched. The chain's CDR3 is CASSPTSADTQYF. The DNA of the CDR3 is TGCGCCAGCAGCCCCACTAGCGCGGATACGCAGTATTTT.

The rearrangement joins TRBV7-9 to TRBJ1-1; 8 bases are a match to TRBD1. Germline V gene data show CDR1 as SEHNR and CDR2 as FQNEAQ (reference sequence). The CDR3 loop spans 16 amino acids. The V segment lost 5 bases and the J segment 0 bases; nucleotides outside the gene matches: 8. CDR3 sequence (DNA): TGTGCCAGCAGCCGTAGGACAGGGCTTATGAACACTGAAGCTTTCTTT. It specifies CASSRRTGLMNTEAFF.

This rearrangement joins TRBV6-5 to TRBJ2-4; a possible D gene is TRBD1 (6 bases). Trimming left V 6 bases short and J 12 bases short, with 15 bases between. Per germline, CDR1 MNHEY and CDR2 SVGAGI. The CDR3 spans 12 residues. The CDR3 nucleotides read TGTGCCAGCAGCCCCGACAGGTCAGCTCAGTACTTC. Translated, it gives CASSPDRSAQYF.

The V call is TRBV10-2, the J call TRBJ2-1; 14 nucleotides align to TRBD2. Germline V CDR1 and CDR2: WSHSY, SAAADI. The CDR3 covers 20 residues. Unmatched junction bases numbered 9, after V lost 2 bases and J lost 0 bases. The CDR3 DNA is TGCGCCAGCAGTGAGACACGGACTAGCGGGAGGTTCAGCTCCTACAATGAGCAGTTCTTC. Amino acid sequence: CASSETRTSGRFSSYNEQFF.

This chain connects TRBV7-2 to TRBJ2-4; D may be TRBD1 (5 bases). V lost 4 bases to trimming and J lost 6 bases, with 13 bases between them. This CDR3 is built from 14 residues. In germline, CDR1 is SGHTA, CDR2 FQGNSA. For the CDR3, the DNA is TGTGCCAGCAGCTCGGTAAGGCAGGGAAACATTCAGTACTTC. Amino acid sequence: CASSSVRQGNIQYF.

This sequence joins TRBV2 and TRBJ1-1; D unresolved. CDR3 length: 15 residues. The germline gives CDR1 SNHLY, CDR2 FYNNEI. Trimming shortened V by 5 bases and J by 1 base, and 14 bases separated the two germline ends. CDR3 sequence: CASSRGSSANTEAFF. The CDR3, as DNA: TGTGCCAGCAGTAGAGGATCTTCTGCGAACACTGAAGCTTTCTTT. Using reference TRBV2 and TRBJ1-1 for the parts outside the CDR3, the full variable domain is EPEVTQTPSHQVTQMGQEVILRCVPISNHLYFYWYRQILGQKVEFLVSFYNNEISEKSEIFDDQFSVERPDGSNFTLKIRSTKLEDSAMYFCASSRGSSANTEAFFGQGTRLTVV.

This chain joins TRBV12-5 and TRBJ2-4; D may be TRBD2 (7 bases). V was cut by 5 bases and J by 0 bases, with 17 bases left in between. Germline assignment: CDR1 LGHNT and CDR2 FRNRAP. The CDR3 has 17 amino acids. The CDR3 protein is CASGLAGASIAKNIQYF. For the CDR3, the DNA is TGTGCTAGTGGTCTTGCGGGGGCCTCCATAGCCAAAAACATTCAGTACTTC.

This chain uses TRBV5-1 with TRBJ1-1; 10 nucleotides match TRBD1. V was pared by 7 bases and J by 1 base, with 4 bases of the junction left unmatched. The CDR3 runs 14 residues. Germline V lookup: CDR1 SGHRS, CDR2 YFSETQ. In DNA, the CDR3 is TGCGCCAGCTTTCGGGACAGGGGGAACACTGAAGCTTTCTTT. As protein: CASFRDRGNTEAFF.

The rearrangement uses TRBV5-1 and TRBJ2-7, with D tentatively TRBD1 (5 bases). This CDR3 contains 13 residues. Germline loops: CDR1 SGHRS, CDR2 YFSETQ. V lost 1 base, J lost 2 bases, and 7 bases lay in between. This chain's CDR3 is CASSLTGPYEQYF. CDR3 DNA: TGCGCCAGCAGCTTGACAGGCCCCTACGAGCAGTACTTC.

For the CDR3, the DNA is TGCGCCAGCAGCCAGCCCGGACGGGAAGCCAAAAACATTCAGTACTTC. Its protein is CASSQPGREAKNIQYF. The J gene is TRBJ2-4, the V gene TRBV4-1, with D maybe TRBD2 (5 bases). The CDR3 loop spans 16 amino acids. V gave up 3 bases and J gave up 0 bases, with 12 bases separating them. Per the germline V gene, CDR1 is MGHRA and CDR2 is YSYEKL.

V usage is TRBV4-1 and J usage is TRBJ2-1, with no clear D. Germline CDR1 and CDR2: MGHRA and YSYEKL. This CDR3 is 16 amino acids long. Deletions cut 1 base from V and 0 bases from J, with 10 bases between. The DNA of the CDR3 is TGCGCCAGCAGCCAAGGCCGGGTCCTCTCCTACAATGAGCAGTTCTTC. Translated, it gives CASSQGRVLSYNEQFF.

This sequence joins TRBV27 and TRBJ2-5, with 14 bases identical to TRBD2. The J call may be incorrect, as the DNA end agrees better with TRBJ2-7. This CDR3 spans 14 amino acids. CDR1 is MNHEY and CDR2 is SMNVEV in the germline V gene (reference sequence). CDR3 nucleotide sequence: TGTGCCAGCAGGACTAGCGGGGGGGCCAGCGAGCAGTACTTC. Encoded protein: CASRTSGGASEQYF.

This clone was seen just once. The J gene is TRBJ2-7, the V gene TRBV5-6; 8 nucleotides agree with TRBD2. The junction had 18 bases not matched to a gene; V was cut back by 1 base and J by 6 bases. Germline lookup yields CDR1 SGHDT and CDR2 YYEEEE. The length of the CDR3 is 18 residues. The CDR3 spells CASSLRGGAGGIQGEQYF. The DNA for the CDR3 is TGTGCCAGCAGCTTGAGGGGCGGGGCGGGAGGCATCCAGGGCGAGCAGTACTTC.